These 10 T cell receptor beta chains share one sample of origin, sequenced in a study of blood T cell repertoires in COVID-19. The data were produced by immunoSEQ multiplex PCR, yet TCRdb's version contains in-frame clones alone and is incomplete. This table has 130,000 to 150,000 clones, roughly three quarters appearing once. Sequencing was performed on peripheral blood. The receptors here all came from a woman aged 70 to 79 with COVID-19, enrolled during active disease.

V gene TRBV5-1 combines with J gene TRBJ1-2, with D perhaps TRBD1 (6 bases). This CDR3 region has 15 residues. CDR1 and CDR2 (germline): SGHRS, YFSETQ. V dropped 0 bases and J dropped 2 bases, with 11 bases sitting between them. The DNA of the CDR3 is TGCGCCAGCAGCTTGGGGGGCAGGGGCAACTATGGCTACACCTTC. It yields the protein CASSLGGRGNYGYTF.

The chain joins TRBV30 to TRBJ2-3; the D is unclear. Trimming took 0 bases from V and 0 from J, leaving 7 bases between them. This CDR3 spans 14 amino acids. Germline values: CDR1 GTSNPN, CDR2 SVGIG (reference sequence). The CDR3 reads CAWSVGLSTDTQYF. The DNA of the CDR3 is TGTGCCTGGAGTGTTGGGCTGAGCACAGATACGCAGTATTTT.

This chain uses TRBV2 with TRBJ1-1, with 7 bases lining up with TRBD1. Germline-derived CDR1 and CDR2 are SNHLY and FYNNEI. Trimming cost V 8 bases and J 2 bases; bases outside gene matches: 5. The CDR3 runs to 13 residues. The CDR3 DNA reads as TGTGCCAGCGGCCGGGACAGAAACACTGAAGCTTTCTTT. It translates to CASGRDRNTEAFF.

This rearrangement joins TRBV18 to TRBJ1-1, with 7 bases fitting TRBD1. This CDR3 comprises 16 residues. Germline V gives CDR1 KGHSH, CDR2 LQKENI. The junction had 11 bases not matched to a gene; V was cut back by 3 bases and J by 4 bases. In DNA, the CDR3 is TGTGCCAGCTCACCGCAGAGACAGGGTCGGGGCACTGAAGCTTTCTTT. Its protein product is CASSPQRQGRGTEAFF.

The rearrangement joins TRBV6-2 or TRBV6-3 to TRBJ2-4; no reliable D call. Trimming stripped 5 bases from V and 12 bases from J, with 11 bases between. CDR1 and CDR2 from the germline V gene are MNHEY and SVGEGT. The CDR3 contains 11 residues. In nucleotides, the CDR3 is TGTGCCAGCAGTAACCCTAGAACTCAGTACTTC. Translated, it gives CASSNPRTQYF.

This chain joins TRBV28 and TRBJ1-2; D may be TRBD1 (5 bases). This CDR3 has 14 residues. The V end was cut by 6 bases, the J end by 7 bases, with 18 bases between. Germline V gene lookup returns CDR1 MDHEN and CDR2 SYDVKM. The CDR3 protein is CASSLRVLGSGYTF. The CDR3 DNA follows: TGTGCCAGCAGCCTCAGGGTATTAGGTAGTGGCTACACCTTC.

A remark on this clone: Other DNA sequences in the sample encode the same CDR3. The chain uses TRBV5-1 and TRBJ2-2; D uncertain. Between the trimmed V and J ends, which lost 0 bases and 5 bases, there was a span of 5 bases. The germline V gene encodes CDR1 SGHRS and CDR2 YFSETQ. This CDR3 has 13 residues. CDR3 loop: CASSLGATGELFF. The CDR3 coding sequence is TGCGCCAGCAGCTTGGGGGCAACCGGGGAGCTGTTTTTT. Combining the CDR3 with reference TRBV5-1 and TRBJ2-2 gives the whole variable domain KAGVTQTPRYLIKTRGQQVTLSCSPISGHRSVSWYQQTPGQGLQFLFEYFSETQRNKGNFPGRFSGRQFSNSRSEMNVSTLELGDSALYLCASSLGATGELFFGEGSRLTVL.

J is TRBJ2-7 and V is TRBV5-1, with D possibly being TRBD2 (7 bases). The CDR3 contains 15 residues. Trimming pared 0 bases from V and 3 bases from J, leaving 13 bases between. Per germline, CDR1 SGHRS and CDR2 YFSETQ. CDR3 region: CASSLEGGVFYEQYF. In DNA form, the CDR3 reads TGCGCCAGCAGCTTGGAAGGGGGGGTGTTCTACGAGCAGTACTTC.

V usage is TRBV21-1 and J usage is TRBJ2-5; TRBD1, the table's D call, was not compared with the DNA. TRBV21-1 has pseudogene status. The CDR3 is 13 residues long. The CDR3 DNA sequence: TGTGCCAGCACCACGACTGGGGCGGAGACCCAGTACTTC. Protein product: CASTTTGAETQYF.

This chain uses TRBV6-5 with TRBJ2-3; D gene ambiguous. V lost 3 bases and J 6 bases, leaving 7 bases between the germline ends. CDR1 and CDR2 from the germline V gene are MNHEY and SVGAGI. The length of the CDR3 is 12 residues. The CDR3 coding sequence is TGTGCCAGCAGTTATGAGGTCGATACGCAGTATTTT. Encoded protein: CASSYEVDTQYF.